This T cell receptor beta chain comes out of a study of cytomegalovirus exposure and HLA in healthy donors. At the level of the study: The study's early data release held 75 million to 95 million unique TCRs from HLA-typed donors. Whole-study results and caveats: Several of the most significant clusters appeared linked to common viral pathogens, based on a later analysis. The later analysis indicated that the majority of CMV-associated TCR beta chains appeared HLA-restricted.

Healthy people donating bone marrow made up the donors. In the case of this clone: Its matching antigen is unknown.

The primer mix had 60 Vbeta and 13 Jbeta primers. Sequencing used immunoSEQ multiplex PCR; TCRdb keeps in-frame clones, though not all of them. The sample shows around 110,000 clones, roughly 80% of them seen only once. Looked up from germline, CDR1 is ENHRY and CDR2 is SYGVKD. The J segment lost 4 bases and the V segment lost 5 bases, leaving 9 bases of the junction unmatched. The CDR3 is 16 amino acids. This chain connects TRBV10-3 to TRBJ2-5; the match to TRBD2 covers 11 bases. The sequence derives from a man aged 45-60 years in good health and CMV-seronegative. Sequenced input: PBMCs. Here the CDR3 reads CAISPLIAGGTETQYF. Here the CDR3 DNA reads TGTGCCATCAGTCCACTCATAGCGGGGGGGACAGAGACCCAGTACTTC.